Listed below are T cell receptor beta chains from one sample, sequenced in a study of blood T cell repertoires in COVID-19. Libraries were prepared by immunoSEQ multiplex PCR; TCRdb keeps only in-frame clonotypes and omits some of them. The table lists 140,000 or so clones, approximately 85% of them singletons. Sequencing was done on a sample of peripheral blood. The receptors come from a human donor with acute or convalescent COVID-19. The donor label of this sample is uncertain. The CDR3 runs from the conserved cysteine through the conserved F or W. A D gene is named only where the DNA matches it firmly. Clone size appears in some rows only: once, few, many, or a class for an expanded clone.

V gene,J gene,D gene,clone size,CDR3 DNA,CDR3 protein
TRBV28,TRBJ2-7,-,-,TGTGCCAGCAGTTTGCCAGGAAGCCCGATAGCCTACGAGCAGTACTTC,CASSLPGSPIAYEQYF
TRBV9,TRBJ2-3,-,-,TGTGCCAGCAGTTCCCGAGGGGGGGAGGGGACAGATACGCAGTATTTT,CASSSRGGEGTDTQYF
TRBV27,TRBJ1-4,-,few,TGTGCCAGCAGTTTGGCAGGGCTGAATGAAAAACTGTTTTTT,CASSLAGLNEKLFF
TRBV14,TRBJ1-1,-,-,TGTGCCAGCAGCCAAGTAACCGGCGGGGGGGCTTTCTTT,CASSQVTGGGAFF
TRBV6-5,TRBJ2-5,TRBD2,-,TGTGCCAGCAGACCCAGCGGGGGGGCTTGGGAGACCCAGTACTTC,CASRPSGGAWETQYF
TRBV6-2/TRBV6-3,TRBJ1-2,-,-,TGTGCCAGCACCCCAGAGGGCAGAGGAAACTATGGCTACACCTTC,CASTPEGRGNYGYTF
TRBV18,TRBJ1-1,-,-,TGTGCCAGCTCACCAATTGCGCTCAGGGGTTCTGAAGCTTTCTTT,CASSPIALRGSEAFF
TRBV6-2/TRBV6-3,TRBJ2-6,-,-,TGTGCCAGCAGTTACTCTGGGGGCGGCTACTCTGGGGCCAACGTCCTGACTTTC,CASSYSGGGYSGANVLTF
TRBV24-1,TRBJ2-5,TRBD1,-,TGTGCCAGCGGACAGGAAGAGACCCAGTACTTC,CASGQEETQYF
TRBV12-3/TRBV12-4,TRBJ1-4,-,-,TGTGCCAGCAGCCTAGGGGTAGGTGAAAAACTGTTTTTT,CASSLGVGEKLFF
TRBV5-6,TRBJ1-2,-,once,TGTGCCAGCAGCCCTGATGGTCGACAGGTGAATGGCTACACCTTC,CASSPDGRQVNGYTF
TRBV24-1,TRBJ1-2,-,-,TGTGCCACCAGTGATCCTACAGGGAGGGACTATGGCTACACCTTC,CATSDPTGRDYGYTF
TRBV7-2,TRBJ1-1,-,-,TGTGCCAGCAGCTTAGTGACGGGGATGAACACTGAAGCTTTCTTT,CASSLVTGMNTEAFF
TRBV27,TRBJ2-6,TRBD1,-,TGTGCCAGCAGGGAACCGGGACAGGCGAGCTCTGGGGCCAACGTCCTGACTTTC,CASREPGQASSGANVLTF
TRBV5-6,TRBJ2-5,-,-,TGTGCCAGCAACGGGGACCAAGAGACCCAGTACTTC,CASNGDQETQYF
TRBV19,TRBJ2-5,-,-,TGTGCCAGTAGTATTAGTATAGGGGAAGAGACCCAGTACTTC,CASSISIGEETQYF
TRBV28,TRBJ1-2,-,-,TGTGCCACCACTTCTAACGCCGAGAGGTCCGGCTACACCTTC,CATTSNAERSGYTF
TRBV7-9,TRBJ1-1,-,-,TGTGCCAGCAGCTTTACCCCAGACACTGAAGCTTTCTTT,CASSFTPDTEAFF
TRBV19,TRBJ1-6,-,-,TGTGCCAGTAGATTGGCCGCGGGAGACTATAATTCACCCCTCCACTTT,CASRLAAGDYNSPLHF
TRBV7-2,TRBJ2-3,-,-,TGTGCCAGCAGCTTACCGCCCGGGGGAACAGATACGCAGTATTTT,CASSLPPGGTDTQYF
TRBV18,TRBJ1-6,TRBD1,-,TGTGCCAGCTCTGGGGGACAGGACGGAGGACCCCTCCACTTT,CASSGGQDGGPLHF
TRBV9,TRBJ2-2,TRBD2,-,TGTGCCAGCAGCCCACGACTAGCGGGAGATCAAACCGGGGAGCTGTTTTTT,CASSPRLAGDQTGELFF
TRBV5-1,TRBJ1-6,-,-,TGCGCCAGCAGCTTGGACAGGGTCTATAATTCACCCCTCCACTTT,CASSLDRVYNSPLHF
TRBV19,TRBJ1-2,-,few,TGTGCCAGTAGTAACAGGGCTAATGGCTACACCTTC,CASSNRANGYTF
TRBV5-6,TRBJ2-2,TRBD1,-,TGTGCCAGCAGCTTGACAGGGGGCGCGAACACCGGGGAGCTGTTTTTT,CASSLTGGANTGELFF
TRBV6-5,TRBJ1-2,TRBD1,-,TGTGCCAGCAGTTACTCCATTGGACAGGGGGTTGGAGGCTACACCTTC,CASSYSIGQGVGGYTF
TRBV10-3,TRBJ1-1,-,-,TGTGCCATCACACGGGGTTTGGAAACTGAAGCTTTCTTT,CAITRGLETEAFF